Below are 5 T cell receptor beta chains sequenced from a single sample in a study of T cells in Graves' hyperthyroidism and ophthalmopathy. RNA transcripts provided the source from which TCR beta CDR3 regions were amplified. The HTBI primer set served for first-round RT-PCR of the TCR CDR3. Via MiXCR, TCRdb re-called the multiplex PCR reads, giving one row per CDR3 protein. The profile shows 540,000 or so distinct CDR3 sequences, roughly 14% of them singletons. Source material: blood. The receptors originated from a woman in her thirties with Graves' hyperthyroidism.

About this clonotype itself: This may stem from a read error, because a much larger clone lies one nucleotide away. This chain joins TRBV18 and TRBJ2-1, with D possibly being TRBD1 or TRBD2 (6 bases each). The V and J ends lost 1 base and 6 bases respectively, with 16 bases between them. The CDR3 totals 16 residues. Germline V lookup: CDR1 KGHSH, CDR2 LQKENI. The CDR3 here is CASSPRRLRGPNEQFF. The CDR3 coding sequence is TGTGCCAGCTCACCACGACGTCTTCGGGGGCCCAATGAGCAGTTCTTC.

V is TRBV9 and J is TRBJ2-5, with a tentative D call TRBD2 (5 bases). This CDR3 region has 13 residues. The V end was cut by 0 bases, the J end by 6 bases, with 9 bases between. CDR1 is SGDLS, CDR2 YYNGEE, per germline. The CDR3 DNA reads TGTGCCAGCAGCGTAGACCCGGGGAAGACCCAGTACTTC. Its translation: CASSVDPGKTQYF.

In this sample, this clonotype turned up many times. CDR3 sequence: CASSQRRQEKLFF. CDR3 coding DNA: TGTGCCAGCAGCCAAAGGCGGCAGGAAAAACTGTTTTTT. The chain uses TRBV3-1 and TRBJ1-4; D is unclear. Trimming removed 2 bases at V and 8 bases at J, with 9 bases between. Germline CDR1 reads LGHDT; CDR2 reads YNNKEL (reference sequence). CDR3 length: 13 amino acids. Full variable domain (outside the CDR3, taken from reference TRBV3-1 and TRBJ1-4): DTAVSQTPKYLVTQMGNDKSIKCEQNLGHDTMYWYKQDSKKFLKIMFSYNNKELIINETVPNRFSPKSPDKAHLNLHINSLELGDSAVYFCASSQRRQEKLFFGSGTQLSVL.

The CDR3 DNA is TGTGCCAGCAGTTACTCGACTAGCGGGAGCGGTGAGCAGTTCTTC. Encoded protein: CASSYSTSGSGEQFF. This sequence joins TRBV6-6 and TRBJ2-1; 12 bases align to TRBD2. The CDR3 spans 15 residues. Germline trimming cut 0 bases from V and 9 bases from J; bases unmatched to any gene: 3. Looked up from germline, CDR1 is MNHNY and CDR2 is SVGAGI (reference sequence).

In its sample, this clonotype was seen a few times. V is TRBV4-1 and J is TRBJ1-1; no clear D. This CDR3 has 15 residues. V was clipped by 1 base and J by 4 bases, with 13 bases between them. Germline V gives CDR1 MGHRA, CDR2 YSYEKL. The CDR3 nucleotides are TGCGCCAGCAGCCAAGTGTCAAAGCGGTCCACTGAAGCTTTCTTT. Its translation: CASSQVSKRSTEAFF.